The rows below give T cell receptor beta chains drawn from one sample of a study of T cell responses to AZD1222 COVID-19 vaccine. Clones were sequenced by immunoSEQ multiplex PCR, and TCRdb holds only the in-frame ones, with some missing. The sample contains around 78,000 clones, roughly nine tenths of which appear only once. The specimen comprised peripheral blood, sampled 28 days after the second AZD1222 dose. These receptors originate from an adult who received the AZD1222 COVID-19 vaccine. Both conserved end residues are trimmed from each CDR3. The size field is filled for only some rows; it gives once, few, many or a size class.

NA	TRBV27	ASSLGRGGPYEQY
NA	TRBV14	ASGPGGMNYGYT
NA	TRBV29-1	SVETNEKLF
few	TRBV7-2	ASSPGLRTDTQY
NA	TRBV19	ASTPLRGTTETDTEAF
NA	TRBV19	ASSIRGGTEAF
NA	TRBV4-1	ASSQGDTQY
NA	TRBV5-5	ASSLDRGNTEAF
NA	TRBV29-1	SVETSGPSSYNEQF
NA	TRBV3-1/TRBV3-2	ASSQSFLGAEAF
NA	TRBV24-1	ATSDWTGSTDTQY
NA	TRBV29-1	SVWTGNSPLH
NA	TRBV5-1	ATGREAMNTEAF
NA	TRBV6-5	ASSYWGYMNTEAF
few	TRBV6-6	ASSYPGTSGTDTQY
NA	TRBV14	ASSQLAGVLYNEQF
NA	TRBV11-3	ASSPATNTQY
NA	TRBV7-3	ASSWERGTEAF
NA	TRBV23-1	ASLPAVAGTGKEPFMNTEAF
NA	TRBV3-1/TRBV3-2	ASTLTGSNIQY
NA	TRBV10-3	AISPKDGGEKLF
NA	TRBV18	ASSFITENTGELF
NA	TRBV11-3	ASSLVGGITEAF
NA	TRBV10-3	AISEPMTGAEEAF
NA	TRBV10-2	ASGGGRAQETQY
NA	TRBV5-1	ASSLGQGHNEQF
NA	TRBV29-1	SVGSGSNQPQH
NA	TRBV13	ASSLTGGGLYGYT
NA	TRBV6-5	ASYRVGLNTEAF
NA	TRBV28	ASSLPQNTIY
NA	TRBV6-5	ASTARGNTIY
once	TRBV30	AWSLDRGPGGYT
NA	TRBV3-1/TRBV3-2	ASSPRSGGDEQF
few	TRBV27	ASSLTLVAGGHEQF
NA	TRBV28	ASSQATGDGYT
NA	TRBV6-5	ASSPTGEGLLF
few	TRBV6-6	ASRNQGATIYEQY
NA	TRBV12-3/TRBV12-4	ASSFFQGELF
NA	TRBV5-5	ASRRIGNYGYT
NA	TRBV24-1	ATSDSRQGSSYEQY
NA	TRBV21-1	ASRGRGSGEKLF
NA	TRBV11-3	ASSLESGPHNEQF
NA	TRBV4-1	ASSQVGENTEAF
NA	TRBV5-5	ASSALLMFGPEAF
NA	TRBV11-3	ASSLDRGSYT
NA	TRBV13	ASSGQGINTIY
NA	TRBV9	ASSQGLAGSSRSDTQY
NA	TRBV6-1	ASSELGQGLTEAF
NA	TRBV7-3	ASSLIVAGGDEKLF
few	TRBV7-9	ASSLAAGDEQF